Presented here are 19 T cell receptor beta chains from one specimen sequenced in a study of identifying expanded T cells in peripheral blood. Some clones are missing from TCRdb's copy, which holds only in-frame ones; the method was immunoSEQ multiplex PCR. In the table there are 90,000 to 100,000 clones, roughly 86% of which are singletons. Sequenced: blood. Receptors originate from a person aged 18-70 years in good health.

CDR3 residues: CASSVINSPLHF. The CDR3 DNA follows: TGTGCCAGCAGTGTTATTAATTCACCCCTCCACTTT. The chain links TRBV25-1 to TRBJ1-6; no clear D gene. The CDR3 sequence is 12 residues long. From germline, CDR1 is MGHDK and CDR2 SYGVNS. The V and J ends lost 4 bases and 6 bases respectively, with 4 bases between them.

The chain is built from TRBV10-3 and TRBJ2-7; D possibly corresponds to TRBD1 (7 bases). This CDR3 has 13 amino acids. From germline, CDR1 is ENHRY and CDR2 SYGVKD. Deletions cut 0 bases from V and 12 bases from J, with 15 bases between. The CDR3 is CAISESLEGQRYF. The DNA of the CDR3 is TGTGCCATCAGTGAGTCCCTGGAGGGACAGCGGTACTTC.

This clone was seen more than once but under ten times. Other DNA sequences within the sample encode an identical CDR3. This chain links TRBV19 with TRBJ2-7; 7 nucleotides align to TRBD2. With V trimmed by 3 bases and J by 2 bases, 4 bases remained unmatched. This CDR3 contains 14 residues. Germline CDR1 is LNHDA and CDR2 is SQIVND (reference sequence). The CDR3 protein is CASSIATSAYEQYF. Written as DNA, the CDR3 is TGTGCCAGTAGTATTGCTACTAGCGCCTACGAGCAGTACTTC.

This clone was seen more than once but under ten times. The V call is TRBV4-1, the J call TRBJ2-5, with D uncertain. Germline values: CDR1 MGHRA, CDR2 YSYEKL. This CDR3 is built from 15 residues. The V end lost 0 bases, the J end lost 0 bases, and 8 bases lay between the germline ends. CDR3 amino acids: CASSQDAAYQETQYF. In nucleotides, the CDR3 is TGCGCCAGCAGCCAAGATGCGGCGTACCAAGAGACCCAGTACTTC.

V and J are TRBV7-9 and TRBJ2-7; maybe TRBD2 (5 bases). Germline assignment: CDR1 SEHNR and CDR2 FQNEAQ (reference sequence). V shed 5 bases and J shed 0 bases, with 11 bases lying between them. The CDR3 runs to 14 residues. CDR3 nucleotides: TGTGCCAGCAGCCCGCTGGGGAGCTCCTACGAGCAGTACTTC. Translating it yields CASSPLGSSYEQYF.

The V gene is TRBV6-5, the J gene TRBJ1-5; 7 positions match TRBD1. V dropped 6 bases and J dropped 2; count of bases not matched to a gene: 7. Germline V CDR1 and CDR2: MNHEY, SVGAGI. The CDR3 covers 15 residues. In DNA form, the CDR3 reads TGTGCCAGCAGAGGCGGGACAGTAGGCAATCAGCCCCAGCATTTT. This encodes CASRGGTVGNQPQHF.

This CDR3 reads CASRMRTGETYEQYF. For the CDR3, the DNA is TGTGCCAGCAGAATGAGGACTGGCGAAACCTACGAGCAGTACTTC. The rearrangement links TRBV2 to TRBJ2-7; possibly TRBD2 for D (5 bases). V lost 6 bases and J 2 bases, leaving 17 bases between the germline ends. This CDR3 contains 15 residues. In germline, CDR1 is SNHLY, CDR2 FYNNEI. Filled out from reference TRBV2 and TRBJ2-7, the complete variable domain reads EPEVTQTPSHQVTQMGQEVILRCVPISNHLYFYWYRQILGQKVEFLVSFYNNEISEKSEIFDDQFSVERPDGSNFTLKIRSTKLEDSAMYFCASRMRTGETYEQYFGPGTRLTVT.

The rearrangement joins TRBV4-3 to TRBJ1-2; weak D call: TRBD1 (6 bases). V was cut by 0 bases and J by 8 bases, with 13 bases left in between. CDR3 length equals 14 residues. Germline values: CDR1 LGHNA, CDR2 YSLEER. The CDR3 DNA reads TGCGCCAGCAGCCAAGACTCTCACCAGGGGGGCTACACCTTC. Residues: CASSQDSHQGGYTF.

This chain links TRBV5-1 with TRBJ2-1; D gene unclear. V lost 4 bases and J 9 bases, leaving 14 bases between the germline ends. This CDR3 has 13 residues. The germline V gene has CDR1 SGHRS and CDR2 YFSETQ. As DNA, the CDR3 is TGCGCCAGCAGCATATTAACATGGAGTGAGCAGTTCTTC. Its protein product is CASSILTWSEQFF.

The chain uses TRBV18 and TRBJ1-2; 11 nucleotides agree with TRBD1. Unmatched junction bases numbered 8, after V lost 2 bases and J lost 0 bases. This CDR3 spans 18 amino acids. From germline, CDR1 is KGHSH and CDR2 LQKENI. The CDR3 here is CASSPAKGTGGANYGYTF. The CDR3 nucleotides are TGTGCCAGCTCACCAGCTAAGGGGACAGGGGGAGCTAACTATGGCTACACCTTC.

The gene calls are TRBV7-3 and TRBJ2-1, with D possibly being TRBD1 or TRBD2 (6 bases each). CDR1 and CDR2 (germline): SGHTA, FQGTGA. Trimming shortened V by 1 base and J by 7 bases, and 14 bases separated the two germline ends. The CDR3 covers 15 residues. This CDR3 reads CASSLKGGLENEQFF. CDR3 nucleotide sequence: TGTGCCAGCAGCTTAAAGGGGGGCCTGGAGAATGAGCAGTTCTTC.

This clone was seen once. The chain combines TRBV5-8 with TRBJ2-7; D unresolved. The V end lost 1 base, the J end lost 0 bases, and 11 bases lay between the germline ends. This CDR3 has 15 amino acids. CDR1 is SGHTS and CDR2 is YDEGEE in the germline V gene. In DNA form, the CDR3 reads TGTGCCAGCAGCTTGCGCCCGTCGAGCTCCTACGAGCAGTACTTC. It is translated as CASSLRPSSSYEQYF. The full variable domain, its missing parts supplied by reference TRBV5-8 and TRBJ2-7, is EAGVTQSPTHLIKTRGQQATLRCSPISGHTSVYWYQQALGLGLQFLLWYDEGEERNRGNFPPRFSGRQFPNYSSELNVNALELEDSALYLCASSLRPSSSYEQYFGPGTRLTVT.

This clone was picked up one time. This rearrangement joins TRBV5-1 to TRBJ2-5; a weak D match, TRBD1 (6 bases). Germline CDR1 is SGHRS and CDR2 is YFSETQ. Trimming pared 5 bases from V and 5 bases from J, leaving 10 bases between. The CDR3 has 12 amino acids. CDR3 sequence: CASSRGTETQYF. The DNA of the CDR3 is TGCGCCAGCAGTAGGGGGACCGAGACCCAGTACTTC.

This clone has a single count. This chain connects TRBV4-2 to TRBJ1-5; 7 bases are a match to TRBD1. This CDR3 contains 16 residues. The germline CDR1 and CDR2 sequences are LGHNA and YNFKEQ. V lost 4 bases to trimming and J lost 6 bases; unmatched junction nucleotides: 12. Written as DNA, the CDR3 is TGTGCCAGCAGCCTTCACAGGGGACTATCTACTCAGCCCCAGCATTTT. The encoded protein is CASSLHRGLSTQPQHF.

The chain employs TRBV12-5 and TRBJ2-5; TRBD1 is a possible D gene (5 bases). V lost 6 bases and J lost 2, with 13 bases in between. CDR1 and CDR2 from the germline V gene are LGHNT and FRNRAP. This CDR3 is 14 amino acids long. The CDR3 sequence is CASGTRQKQETQYF. The CDR3 bases are TGTGCTAGTGGGACCCGACAGAAACAAGAGACCCAGTACTTC.

This clone has only a few counts. The chain recombines TRBV5-1 with TRBJ2-2; unclear D gene. The CDR3 is 14 residues long. Trimming took 0 bases from V and 3 from J, leaving 6 bases between them. In germline, CDR1 is SGHRS, CDR2 YFSETQ. DNA for the CDR3: TGCGCCAGCAGCTTGGACAGTCACACCGGGGAGCTGTTTTTT. This gives the protein CASSLDSHTGELFF.

The chain joins TRBV7-6 to TRBJ2-5; D not certain. Matching the DNA end better, TRBJ2-7 makes the J call doubtful. The germline V gene has CDR1 SGHVS and CDR2 FNYEAQ. This CDR3 region has 11 residues. Written as DNA, the CDR3 is TGTGCCAGCAGCCCAAATCACGAGCAGTACTTC. Encoded protein: CASSPNHEQYF.

The chain uses TRBV7-8 and TRBJ2-7; 10 bases line up with TRBD1. Germline trimming cut 5 bases from V and 2 bases from J; bases unmatched to any gene: 6. CDR3 length: 15 amino acids. Germline assignment: CDR1 SGHVS and CDR2 FQNEAQ. The DNA for the CDR3 is TGTGCCAGCAGCAGAAGGACAGGGGGAGCCTACGAGCAGTACTTC. Its protein is CASSRRTGGAYEQYF.

The chain joins TRBV5-4 to TRBJ2-1; D might be TRBD1 (6 bases). The germline gives CDR1 SGHNT, CDR2 YYREEE (reference sequence). The CDR3 is made up of 14 amino acids. The germline V and J ends were trimmed by 3 bases and 2 bases, with 9 bases remaining between them. CDR3 DNA: TGTGCCAGCAGCTACCGGGACACCTACAATGAGCAGTTCTTC. As protein: CASSYRDTYNEQFF.